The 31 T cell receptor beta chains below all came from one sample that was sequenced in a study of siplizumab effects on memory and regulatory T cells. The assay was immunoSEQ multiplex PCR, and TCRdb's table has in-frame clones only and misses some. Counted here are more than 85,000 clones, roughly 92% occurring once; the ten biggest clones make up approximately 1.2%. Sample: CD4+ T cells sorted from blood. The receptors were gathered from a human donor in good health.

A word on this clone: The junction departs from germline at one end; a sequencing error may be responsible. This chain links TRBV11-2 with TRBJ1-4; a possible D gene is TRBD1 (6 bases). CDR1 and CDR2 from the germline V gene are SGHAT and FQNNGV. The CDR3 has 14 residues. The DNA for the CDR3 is TGTGTCAGCAGCCTTGCAGGGGAGGGAGGAAAACTGTTTTTT. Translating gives CVSSLAGEGGKLFF. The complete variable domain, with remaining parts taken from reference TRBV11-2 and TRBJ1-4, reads EAGVAQSPRYKIIEKRQSVAFWCNPISGHATLYWYQQILGQGPKLLIQFQNNGVVDDSQLPKDRFSAERLKGVDSTLKIQPAKLEDSAVYLCVSSLAGEGGKLFFGSGTQLSVL.

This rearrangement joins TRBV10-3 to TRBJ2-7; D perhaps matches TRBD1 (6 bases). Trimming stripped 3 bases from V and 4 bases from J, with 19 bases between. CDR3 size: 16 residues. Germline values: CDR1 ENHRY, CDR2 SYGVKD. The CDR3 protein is CAISDPTQGDLYEQYF. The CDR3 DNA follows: TGTGCCATCAGTGACCCCACACAGGGAGACTTGTACGAGCAGTACTTC.

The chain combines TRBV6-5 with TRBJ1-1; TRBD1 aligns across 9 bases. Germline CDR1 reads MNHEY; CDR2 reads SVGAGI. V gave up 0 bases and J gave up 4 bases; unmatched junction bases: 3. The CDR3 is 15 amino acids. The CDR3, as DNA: TGTGCCAGCAGTTACTCGCTGACAGGGGGCACTGAAGCTTTCTTT. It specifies CASSYSLTGGTEAFF.

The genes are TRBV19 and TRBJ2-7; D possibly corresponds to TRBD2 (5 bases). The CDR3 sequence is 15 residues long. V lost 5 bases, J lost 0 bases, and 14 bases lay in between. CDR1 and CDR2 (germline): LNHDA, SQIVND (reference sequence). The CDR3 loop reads CASSGVEASSYEQYF. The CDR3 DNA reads TGTGCCAGTAGTGGCGTGGAGGCTAGCTCCTACGAGCAGTACTTC. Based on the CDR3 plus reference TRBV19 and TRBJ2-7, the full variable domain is DGGITQSPKYLFRKEGQNVTLSCEQNLNHDAMYWYRQDPGQGLRLIYYSQIVNDFQKGDIAEGYSVSREKKESFPLTVTSAQKNPTAFYLCASSGVEASSYEQYFGPGTRLTVT.

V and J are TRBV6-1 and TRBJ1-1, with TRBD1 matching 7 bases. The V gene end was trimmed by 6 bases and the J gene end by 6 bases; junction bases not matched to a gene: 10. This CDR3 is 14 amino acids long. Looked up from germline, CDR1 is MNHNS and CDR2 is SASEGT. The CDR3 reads CASSERRDSAEAFF. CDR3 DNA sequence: TGTGCCAGCAGCGAGCGACGGGACAGCGCTGAAGCTTTCTTT.

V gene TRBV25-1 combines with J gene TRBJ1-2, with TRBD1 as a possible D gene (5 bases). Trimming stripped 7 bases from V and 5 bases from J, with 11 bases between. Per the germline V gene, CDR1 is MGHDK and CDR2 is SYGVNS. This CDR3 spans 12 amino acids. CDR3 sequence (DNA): TGTGCCAGCAATCAATGGGGGTATGGCTACACCTTC. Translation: CASNQWGYGYTF.

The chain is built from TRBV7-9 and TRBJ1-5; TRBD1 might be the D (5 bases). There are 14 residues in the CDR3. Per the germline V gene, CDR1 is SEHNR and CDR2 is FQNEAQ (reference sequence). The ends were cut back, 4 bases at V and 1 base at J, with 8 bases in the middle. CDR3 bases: TGTGCCAGCAGCTACCAGGGCAGCAATCAGCCCCAGCATTTT. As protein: CASSYQGSNQPQHF.

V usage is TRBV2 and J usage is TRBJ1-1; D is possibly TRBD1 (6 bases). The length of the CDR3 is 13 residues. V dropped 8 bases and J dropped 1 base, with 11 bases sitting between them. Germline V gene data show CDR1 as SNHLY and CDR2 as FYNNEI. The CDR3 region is CASLSDRNTEAFF. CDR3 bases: TGTGCCAGCCTTTCGGACAGGAACACTGAAGCTTTCTTT.

CDR3 sequence: CASKGMDFQPQHF. In DNA form, the CDR3 reads TGTGCCAGCAAAGGTATGGATTTTCAGCCCCAGCATTTT. The V and J genes are TRBV2 and TRBJ1-5; D is unclear. Germline V CDR1 and CDR2: SNHLY, FYNNEI. CDR3 size: 13 residues. Trimming stripped 7 bases from V and 6 bases from J, with 13 bases between.

The CDR3 here is CASGLGASNNEKLFF. The DNA of the CDR3 is TGTGCTAGTGGTTTGGGGGCCAGTAATAATGAAAAACTGTTTTTT. The chain recombines TRBV12-5 with TRBJ1-4; no firm D call. This CDR3 has 15 residues. Trimming shortened V by 1 base and J by 4 bases, and 10 bases separated the two germline ends. Germline V lookup: CDR1 LGHNT, CDR2 FRNRAP.

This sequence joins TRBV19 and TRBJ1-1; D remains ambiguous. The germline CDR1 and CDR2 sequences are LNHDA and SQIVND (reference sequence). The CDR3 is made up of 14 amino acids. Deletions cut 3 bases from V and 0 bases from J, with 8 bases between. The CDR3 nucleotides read TGTGCCAGTAGTATGGGCCAGATGAACACTGAAGCTTTCTTT. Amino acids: CASSMGQMNTEAFF.

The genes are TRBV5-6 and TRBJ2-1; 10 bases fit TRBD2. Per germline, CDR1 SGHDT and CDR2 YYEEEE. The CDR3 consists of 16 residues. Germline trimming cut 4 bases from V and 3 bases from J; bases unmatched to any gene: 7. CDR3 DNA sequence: TGTGCCAGCAGCCCCCGAGCGGGAGGGGGCTACAATGAGCAGTTCTTC. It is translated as CASSPRAGGGYNEQFF. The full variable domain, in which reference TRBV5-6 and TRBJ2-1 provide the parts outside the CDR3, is DAGVTQSPTHLIKTRGQQVTLRCSPKSGHDTVSWYQQALGQGPQFIFQYYEEEERQRGNFPDRFSGHQFPNYSSELNVNALLLGDSALYLCASSPRAGGGYNEQFFGPGTRLTVL.

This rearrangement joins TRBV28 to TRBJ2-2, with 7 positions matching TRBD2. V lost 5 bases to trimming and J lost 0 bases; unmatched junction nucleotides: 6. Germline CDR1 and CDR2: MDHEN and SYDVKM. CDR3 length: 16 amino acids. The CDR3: CASSLQTSSNTGELFF. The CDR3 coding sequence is TGTGCCAGCAGTCTCCAGACTAGCTCGAACACCGGGGAGCTGTTTTTT.

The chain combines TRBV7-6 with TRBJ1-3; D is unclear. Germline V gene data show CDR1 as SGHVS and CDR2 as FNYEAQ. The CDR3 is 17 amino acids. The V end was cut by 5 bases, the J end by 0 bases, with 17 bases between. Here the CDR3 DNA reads TGTGCCAGCAGCCCGAGGTTGTCGGGCGCCTCTGGAAACACCATATATTTT. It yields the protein CASSPRLSGASGNTIYF.

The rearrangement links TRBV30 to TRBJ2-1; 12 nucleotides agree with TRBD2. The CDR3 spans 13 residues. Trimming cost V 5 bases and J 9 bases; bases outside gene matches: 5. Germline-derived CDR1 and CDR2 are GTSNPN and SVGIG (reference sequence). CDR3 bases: TGTGCCTGGGGACTAGCGGGGCCGGGTGAGCAGTTCTTC. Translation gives CAWGLAGPGEQFF. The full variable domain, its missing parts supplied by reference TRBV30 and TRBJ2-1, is SQTIHQWPATLVQPVGSPLSLECTVEGTSNPNLYWYRQAAGRGLQLLFYSVGIGQISSEVPQNLSASRPQDRQFILSSKKLLLSDSGFYLCAWGLAGPGEQFFGPGTRLTVL.

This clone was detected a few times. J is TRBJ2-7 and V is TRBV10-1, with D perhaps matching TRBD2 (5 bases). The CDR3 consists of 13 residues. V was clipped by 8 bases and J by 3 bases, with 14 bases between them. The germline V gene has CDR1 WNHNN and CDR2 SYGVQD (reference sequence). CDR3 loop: CASSYSTNYEQYF. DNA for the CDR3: TGCGCCAGCTCGTATTCGACTAACTACGAGCAGTACTTC.

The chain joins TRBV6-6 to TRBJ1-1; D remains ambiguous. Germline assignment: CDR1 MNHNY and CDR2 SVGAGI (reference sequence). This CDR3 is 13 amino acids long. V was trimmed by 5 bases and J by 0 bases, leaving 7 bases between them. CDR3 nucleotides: TGTGCCAGCAGTGACCTTTTGAACACTGAAGCTTTCTTT. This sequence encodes CASSDLLNTEAFF.

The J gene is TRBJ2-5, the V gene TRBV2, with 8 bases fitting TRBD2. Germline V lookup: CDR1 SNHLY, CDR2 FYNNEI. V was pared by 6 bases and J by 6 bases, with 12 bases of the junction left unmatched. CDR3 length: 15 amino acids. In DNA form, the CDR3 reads TGTGCCAGCAGAGGAAGTGCGGGGGGCAGGAAGACCCAGTACTTC. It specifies CASRGSAGGRKTQYF.

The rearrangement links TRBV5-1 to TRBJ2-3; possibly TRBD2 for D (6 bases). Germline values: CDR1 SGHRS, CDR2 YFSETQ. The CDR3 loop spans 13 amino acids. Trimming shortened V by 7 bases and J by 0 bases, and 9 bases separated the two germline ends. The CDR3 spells CASSRGSTDTQYF. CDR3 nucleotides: TGCGCCAGCTCGCGGGGTAGCACAGATACGCAGTATTTT. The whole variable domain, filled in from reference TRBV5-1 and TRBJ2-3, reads KAGVTQTPRYLIKTRGQQVTLSCSPISGHRSVSWYQQTPGQGLQFLFEYFSETQRNKGNFPGRFSGRQFSNSRSEMNVSTLELGDSALYLCASSRGSTDTQYFGPGTRLTVL.

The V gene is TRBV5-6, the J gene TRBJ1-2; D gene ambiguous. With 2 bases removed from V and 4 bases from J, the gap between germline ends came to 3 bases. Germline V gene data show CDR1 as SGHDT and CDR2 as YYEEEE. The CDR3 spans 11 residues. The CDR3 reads CASSLSYGYTF. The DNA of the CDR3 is TGTGCCAGCAGCTTAAGCTATGGCTACACCTTC.

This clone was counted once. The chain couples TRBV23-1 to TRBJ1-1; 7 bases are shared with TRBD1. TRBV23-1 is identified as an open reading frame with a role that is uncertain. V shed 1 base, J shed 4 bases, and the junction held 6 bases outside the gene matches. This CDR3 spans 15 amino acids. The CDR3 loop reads CASSQWGPGGTEAFF. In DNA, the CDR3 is TGCGCCAGCAGTCAATGGGGGCCAGGGGGCACTGAAGCTTTCTTT.

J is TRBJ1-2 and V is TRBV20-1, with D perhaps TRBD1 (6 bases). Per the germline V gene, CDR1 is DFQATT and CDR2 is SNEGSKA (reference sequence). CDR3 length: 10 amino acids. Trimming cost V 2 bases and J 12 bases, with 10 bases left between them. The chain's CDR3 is CSARKGHDTF. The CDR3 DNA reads TGCAGTGCTAGAAAGGGACATGACACCTTC.

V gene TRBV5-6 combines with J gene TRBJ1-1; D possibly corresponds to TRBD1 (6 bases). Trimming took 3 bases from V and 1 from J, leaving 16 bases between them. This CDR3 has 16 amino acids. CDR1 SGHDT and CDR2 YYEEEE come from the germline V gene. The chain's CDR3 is CASSSAFRGQNTEAFF. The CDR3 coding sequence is TGTGCCAGCAGCTCCGCGTTCCGGGGGCAGAACACTGAAGCTTTCTTT.

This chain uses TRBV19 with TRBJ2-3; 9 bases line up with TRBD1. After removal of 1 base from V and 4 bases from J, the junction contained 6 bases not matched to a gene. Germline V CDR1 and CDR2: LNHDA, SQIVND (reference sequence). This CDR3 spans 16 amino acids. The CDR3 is CASSIARQGEADTQYF. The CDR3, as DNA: TGTGCCAGTAGTATAGCGAGACAGGGGGAGGCAGATACGCAGTATTTT.

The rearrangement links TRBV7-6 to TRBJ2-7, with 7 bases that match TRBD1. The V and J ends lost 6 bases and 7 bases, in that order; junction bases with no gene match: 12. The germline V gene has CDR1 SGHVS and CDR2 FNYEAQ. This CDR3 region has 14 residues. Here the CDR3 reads CASSQHPDRKEQYF. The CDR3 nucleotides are TGTGCCAGCAGTCAACACCCGGACAGGAAGGAGCAGTACTTC.

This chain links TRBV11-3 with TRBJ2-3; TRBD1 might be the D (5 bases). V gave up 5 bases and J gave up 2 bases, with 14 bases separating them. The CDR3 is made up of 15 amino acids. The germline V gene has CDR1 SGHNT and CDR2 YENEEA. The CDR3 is CASSTGDRHTDTQYF. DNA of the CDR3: TGTGCCAGCAGCACAGGCGACAGACACACAGATACGCAGTATTTT.

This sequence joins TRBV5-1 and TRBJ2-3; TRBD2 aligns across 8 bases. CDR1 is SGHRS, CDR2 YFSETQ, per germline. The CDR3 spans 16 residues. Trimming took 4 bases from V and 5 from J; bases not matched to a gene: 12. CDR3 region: CASSPGPSGLGDTQYF. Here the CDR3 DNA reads TGCGCCAGCAGCCCTGGGCCTAGCGGGTTGGGAGATACGCAGTATTTT.

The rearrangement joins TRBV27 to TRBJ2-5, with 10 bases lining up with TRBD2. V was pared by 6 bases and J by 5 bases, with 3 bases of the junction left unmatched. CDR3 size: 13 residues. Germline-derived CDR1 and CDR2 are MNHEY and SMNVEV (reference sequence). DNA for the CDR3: TGTGCCAGCAGCCAGGGACTAGCGGAGACCCAGTACTTC. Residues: CASSQGLAETQYF.

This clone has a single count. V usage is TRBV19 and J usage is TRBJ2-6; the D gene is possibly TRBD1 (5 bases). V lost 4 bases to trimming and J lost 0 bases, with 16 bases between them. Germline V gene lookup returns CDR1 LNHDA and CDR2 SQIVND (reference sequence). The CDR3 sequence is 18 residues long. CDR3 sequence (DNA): TGTGCCAGTAGTACCCGACAGAAATATAGCTCTGGGGCCAACGTCCTGACTTTC. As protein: CASSTRQKYSSGANVLTF.

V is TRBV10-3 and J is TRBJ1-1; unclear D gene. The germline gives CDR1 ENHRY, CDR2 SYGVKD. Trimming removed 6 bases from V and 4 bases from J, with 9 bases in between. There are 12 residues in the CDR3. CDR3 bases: TGTGCCATCAGCATAGCCGGCACTGAAGCTTTCTTT. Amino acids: CAISIAGTEAFF.

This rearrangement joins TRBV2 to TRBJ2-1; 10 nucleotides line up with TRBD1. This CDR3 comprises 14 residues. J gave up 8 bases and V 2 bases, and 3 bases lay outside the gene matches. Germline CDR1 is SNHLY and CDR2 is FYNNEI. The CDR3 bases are TGTGCCAGCAGTGAATGGGACAGGGGCGATGAGCAGTTCTTC. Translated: CASSEWDRGDEQFF.